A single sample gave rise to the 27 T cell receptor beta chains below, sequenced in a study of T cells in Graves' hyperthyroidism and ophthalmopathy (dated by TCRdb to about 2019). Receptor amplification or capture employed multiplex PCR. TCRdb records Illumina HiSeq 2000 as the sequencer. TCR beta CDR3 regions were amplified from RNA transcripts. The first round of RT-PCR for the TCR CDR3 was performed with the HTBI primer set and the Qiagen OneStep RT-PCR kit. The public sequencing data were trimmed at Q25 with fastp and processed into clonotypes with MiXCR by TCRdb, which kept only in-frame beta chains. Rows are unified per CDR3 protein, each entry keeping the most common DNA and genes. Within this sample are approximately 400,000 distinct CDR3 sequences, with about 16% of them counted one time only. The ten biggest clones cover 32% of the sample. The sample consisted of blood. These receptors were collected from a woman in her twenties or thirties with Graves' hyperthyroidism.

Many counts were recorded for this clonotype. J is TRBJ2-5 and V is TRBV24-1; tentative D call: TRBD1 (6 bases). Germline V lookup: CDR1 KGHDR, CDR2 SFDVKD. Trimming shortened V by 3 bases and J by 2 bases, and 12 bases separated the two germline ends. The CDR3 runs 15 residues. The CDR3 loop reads CATSDPQGRQETQYF. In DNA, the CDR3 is TGTGCCACCAGTGATCCACAGGGTCGGCAAGAGACCCAGTACTTC.

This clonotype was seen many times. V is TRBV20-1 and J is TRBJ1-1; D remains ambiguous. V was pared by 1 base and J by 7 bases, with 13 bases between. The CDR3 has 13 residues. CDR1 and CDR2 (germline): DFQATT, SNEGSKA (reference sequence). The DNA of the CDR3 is TGCAGTGCTAGAGTCAACAGCGGACGTGAAGCTTTCTTT. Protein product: CSARVNSGREAFF.

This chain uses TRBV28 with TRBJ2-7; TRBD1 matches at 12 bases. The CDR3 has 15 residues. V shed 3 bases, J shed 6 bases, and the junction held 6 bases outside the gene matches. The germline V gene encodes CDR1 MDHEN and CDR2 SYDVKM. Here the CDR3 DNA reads TGTGCCAGCAGTTTCGCCGGGACAGGGGGCCGCGAGCAGTACTTC. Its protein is CASSFAGTGGREQYF. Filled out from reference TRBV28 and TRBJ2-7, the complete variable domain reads DVKVTQSSRYLVKRTGEKVFLECVQDMDHENMFWYRQDPGLGLRLIYFSYDVKMKEKGDIPEGYSVSREKKERFSLILESASTNQTSMYLCASSFAGTGGREQYFGPGTRLTVT.

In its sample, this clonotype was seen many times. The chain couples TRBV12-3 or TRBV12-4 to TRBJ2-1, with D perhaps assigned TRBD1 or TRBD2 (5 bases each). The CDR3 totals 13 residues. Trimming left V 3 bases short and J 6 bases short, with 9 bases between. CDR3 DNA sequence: TGTGCCAGCAGTTTCTCAGGGAGCAATGAGCAGTTCTTC. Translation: CASSFSGSNEQFF.

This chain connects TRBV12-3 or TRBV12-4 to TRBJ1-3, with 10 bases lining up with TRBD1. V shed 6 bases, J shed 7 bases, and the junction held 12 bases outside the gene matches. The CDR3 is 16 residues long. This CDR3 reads CASSPSLGTGENTIYF. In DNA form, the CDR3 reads TGTGCCAGCAGCCCTAGTTTGGGGACAGGGGAGAACACCATATATTTT.

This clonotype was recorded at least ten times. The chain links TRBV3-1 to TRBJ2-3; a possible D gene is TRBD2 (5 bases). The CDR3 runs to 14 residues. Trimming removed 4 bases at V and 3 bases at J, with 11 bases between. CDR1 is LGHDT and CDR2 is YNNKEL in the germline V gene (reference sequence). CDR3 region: CASSRSDRTDTQYF. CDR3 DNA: TGTGCCAGCAGCCGTAGCGATCGGACAGATACGCAGTATTTT.

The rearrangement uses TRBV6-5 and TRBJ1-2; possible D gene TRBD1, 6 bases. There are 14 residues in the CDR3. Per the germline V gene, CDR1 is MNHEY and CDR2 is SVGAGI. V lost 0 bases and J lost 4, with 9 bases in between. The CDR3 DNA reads TGTGCCAGCAGTTACTCTGGGGGGCCCTATGGCTACACCTTC. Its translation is CASSYSGGPYGYTF.

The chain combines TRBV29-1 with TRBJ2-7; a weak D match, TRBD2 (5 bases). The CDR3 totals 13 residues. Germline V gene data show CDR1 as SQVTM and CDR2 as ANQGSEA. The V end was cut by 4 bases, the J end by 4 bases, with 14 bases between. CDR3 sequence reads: CSVGTVDLYEQYF. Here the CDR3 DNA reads TGCAGCGTTGGGACTGTGGACCTATACGAGCAGTACTTC.

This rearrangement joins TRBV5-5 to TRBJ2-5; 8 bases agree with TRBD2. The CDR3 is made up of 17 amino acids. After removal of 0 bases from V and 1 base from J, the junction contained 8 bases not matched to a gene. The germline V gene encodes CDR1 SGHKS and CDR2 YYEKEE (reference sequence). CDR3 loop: CASSLVAGGSPQETQYF. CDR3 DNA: TGTGCCAGCAGCTTGGTGGCGGGAGGTTCCCCCCAAGAGACCCAGTACTTC.

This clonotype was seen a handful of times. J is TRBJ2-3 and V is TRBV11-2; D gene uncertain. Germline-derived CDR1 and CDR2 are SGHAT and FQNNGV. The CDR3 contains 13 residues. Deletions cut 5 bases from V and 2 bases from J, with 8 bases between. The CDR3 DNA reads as TGTGCCAGCAGCCATGGCTTCACAGATACGCAGTATTTT. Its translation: CASSHGFTDTQYF.

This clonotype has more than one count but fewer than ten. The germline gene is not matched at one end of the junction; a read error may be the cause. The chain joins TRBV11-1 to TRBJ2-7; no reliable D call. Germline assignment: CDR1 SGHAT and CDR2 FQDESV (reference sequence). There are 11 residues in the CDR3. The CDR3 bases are TGCCGCCTTAGGAGAGGCTACGAGCAGTACTTC. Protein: CRLRRGYEQYF.

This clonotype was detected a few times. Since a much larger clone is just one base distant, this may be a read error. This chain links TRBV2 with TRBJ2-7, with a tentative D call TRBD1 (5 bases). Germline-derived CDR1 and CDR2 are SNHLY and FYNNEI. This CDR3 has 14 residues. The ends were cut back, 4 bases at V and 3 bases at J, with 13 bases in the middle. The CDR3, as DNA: TGTGCCAGCAGTGTGGGGCTAGTCGGCTACGAGCAGTACTTC. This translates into CASSVGLVGYEQYF.

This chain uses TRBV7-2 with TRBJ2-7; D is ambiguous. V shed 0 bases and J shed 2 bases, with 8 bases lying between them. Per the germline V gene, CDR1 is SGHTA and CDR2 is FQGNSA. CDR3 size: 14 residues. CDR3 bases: TGTGCCAGCAGCTTAGCTATCGGTCCCTACGAGCAGTACTTC. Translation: CASSLAIGPYEQYF.

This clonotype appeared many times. CDR3 sequence (DNA): TGCGCCAGCAGCGCCGGACAGAGCTACGAGCAGTACTTC. It is translated as CASSAGQSYEQYF. The chain uses TRBV5-1 and TRBJ2-7; possibly TRBD1 for D (6 bases). Trimming took off 4 bases at V and 3 bases at J, with 11 bases between the two ends. Germline values: CDR1 SGHRS, CDR2 YFSETQ. The CDR3 runs 13 residues.

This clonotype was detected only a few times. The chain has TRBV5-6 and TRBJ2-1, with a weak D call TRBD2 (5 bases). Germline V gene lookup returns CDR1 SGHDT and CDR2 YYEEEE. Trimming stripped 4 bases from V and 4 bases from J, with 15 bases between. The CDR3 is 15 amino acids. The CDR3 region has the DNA TGTGCCAGCAGCATGCGGGTCAGTCGATACAATGAGCAGTTCTTC. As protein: CASSMRVSRYNEQFF.

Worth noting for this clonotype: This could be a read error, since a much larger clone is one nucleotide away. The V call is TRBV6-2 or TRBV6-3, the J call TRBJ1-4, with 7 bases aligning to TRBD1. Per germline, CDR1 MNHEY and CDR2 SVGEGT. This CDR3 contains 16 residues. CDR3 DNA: TGTGCCAGCAGTAAGGACAGGCGTGCAACTAATGAACAACTGTTTTTT. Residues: CASSKDRRATNEQLFF.

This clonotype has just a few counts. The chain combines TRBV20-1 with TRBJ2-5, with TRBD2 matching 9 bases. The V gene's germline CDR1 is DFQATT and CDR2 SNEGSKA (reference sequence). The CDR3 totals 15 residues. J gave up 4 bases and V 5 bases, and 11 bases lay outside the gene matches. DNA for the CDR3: TGCAGTGCTCCGGACCCGACTAGCGGACGAGAGACCCAGTACTTC. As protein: CSAPDPTSGRETQYF.

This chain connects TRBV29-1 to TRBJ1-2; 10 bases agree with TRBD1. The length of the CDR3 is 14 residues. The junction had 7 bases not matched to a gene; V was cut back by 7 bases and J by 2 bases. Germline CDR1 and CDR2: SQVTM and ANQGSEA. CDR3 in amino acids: CSARRDRGNYGYTF. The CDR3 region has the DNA TGCAGCGCTCGCCGGGACAGGGGAAACTATGGCTACACCTTC.

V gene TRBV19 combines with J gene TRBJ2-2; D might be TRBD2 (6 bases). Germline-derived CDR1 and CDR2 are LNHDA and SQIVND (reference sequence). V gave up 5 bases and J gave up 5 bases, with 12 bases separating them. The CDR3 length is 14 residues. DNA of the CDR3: TGTGCCAGTAGTGGAGGGCTGGGGACCGGGGAGCTGTTTTTT. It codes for CASSGGLGTGELFF.

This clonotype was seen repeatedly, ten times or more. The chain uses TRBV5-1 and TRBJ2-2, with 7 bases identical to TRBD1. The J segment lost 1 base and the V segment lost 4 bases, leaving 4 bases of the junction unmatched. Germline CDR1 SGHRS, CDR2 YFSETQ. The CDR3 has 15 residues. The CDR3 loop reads CASSAGTENTGELFF. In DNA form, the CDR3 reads TGCGCCAGCAGCGCCGGGACAGAGAACACCGGGGAGCTGTTTTTT.

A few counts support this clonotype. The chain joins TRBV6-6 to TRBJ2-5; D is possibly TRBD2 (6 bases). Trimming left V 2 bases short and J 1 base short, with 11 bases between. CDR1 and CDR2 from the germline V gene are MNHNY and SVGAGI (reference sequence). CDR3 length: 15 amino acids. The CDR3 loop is CASSYGLAPQETQYF. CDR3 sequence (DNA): TGTGCCAGCAGTTACGGGCTAGCGCCCCAAGAGACCCAGTACTTC.

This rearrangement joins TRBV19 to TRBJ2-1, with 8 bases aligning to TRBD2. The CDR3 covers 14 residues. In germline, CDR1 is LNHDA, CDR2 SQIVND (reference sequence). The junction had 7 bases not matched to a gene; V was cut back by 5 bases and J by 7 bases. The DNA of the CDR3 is TGTGCCAGTAGTCCTGCGGGAGGTTGGAATGAGCAGTTCTTC. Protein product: CASSPAGGWNEQFF. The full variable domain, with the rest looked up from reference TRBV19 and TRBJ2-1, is DGGITQSPKYLFRKEGQNVTLSCEQNLNHDAMYWYRQDPGQGLRLIYYSQIVNDFQKGDIAEGYSVSREKKESFPLTVTSAQKNPTAFYLCASSPAGGWNEQFFGPGTRLTVL.

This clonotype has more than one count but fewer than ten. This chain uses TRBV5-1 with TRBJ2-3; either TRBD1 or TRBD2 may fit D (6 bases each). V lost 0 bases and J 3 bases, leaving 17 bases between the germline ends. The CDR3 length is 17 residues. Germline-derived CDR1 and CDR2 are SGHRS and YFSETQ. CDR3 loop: CASSLVIGGTRTDTQYF. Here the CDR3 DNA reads TGCGCCAGCAGCTTGGTGATAGGGGGGACCAGAACAGATACGCAGTATTTT.

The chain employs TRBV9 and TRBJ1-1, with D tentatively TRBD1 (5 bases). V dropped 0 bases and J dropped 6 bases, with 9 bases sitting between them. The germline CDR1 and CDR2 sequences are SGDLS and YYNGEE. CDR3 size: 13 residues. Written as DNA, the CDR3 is TGTGCCAGCAGCGTAGGAGGGGAGTCTGAAGCTTTCTTT. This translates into CASSVGGESEAFF.

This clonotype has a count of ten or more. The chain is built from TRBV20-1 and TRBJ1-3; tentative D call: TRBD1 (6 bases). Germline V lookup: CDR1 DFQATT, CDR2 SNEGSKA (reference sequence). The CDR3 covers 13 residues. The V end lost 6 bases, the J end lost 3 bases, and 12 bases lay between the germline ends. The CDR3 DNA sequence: TGCAGTGCCCGGACAGCTCTTGGAAACACCATATATTTT. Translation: CSARTALGNTIYF.

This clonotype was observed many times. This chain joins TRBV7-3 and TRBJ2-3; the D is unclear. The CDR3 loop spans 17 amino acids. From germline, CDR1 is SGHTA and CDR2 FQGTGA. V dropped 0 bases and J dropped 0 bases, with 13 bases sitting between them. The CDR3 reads CASSLTGQTISTDTQYF. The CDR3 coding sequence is TGTGCCAGCAGCTTAACCGGTCAGACAATCAGCACAGATACGCAGTATTTT.

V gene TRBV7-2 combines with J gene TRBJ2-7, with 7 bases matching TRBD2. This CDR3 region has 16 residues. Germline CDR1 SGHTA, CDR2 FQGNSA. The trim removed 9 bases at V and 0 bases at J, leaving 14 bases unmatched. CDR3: CARSRHRDYGSYEQYF. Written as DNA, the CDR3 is TGTGCCAGAAGCAGACACCGGGACTACGGCTCCTACGAGCAGTACTTC.